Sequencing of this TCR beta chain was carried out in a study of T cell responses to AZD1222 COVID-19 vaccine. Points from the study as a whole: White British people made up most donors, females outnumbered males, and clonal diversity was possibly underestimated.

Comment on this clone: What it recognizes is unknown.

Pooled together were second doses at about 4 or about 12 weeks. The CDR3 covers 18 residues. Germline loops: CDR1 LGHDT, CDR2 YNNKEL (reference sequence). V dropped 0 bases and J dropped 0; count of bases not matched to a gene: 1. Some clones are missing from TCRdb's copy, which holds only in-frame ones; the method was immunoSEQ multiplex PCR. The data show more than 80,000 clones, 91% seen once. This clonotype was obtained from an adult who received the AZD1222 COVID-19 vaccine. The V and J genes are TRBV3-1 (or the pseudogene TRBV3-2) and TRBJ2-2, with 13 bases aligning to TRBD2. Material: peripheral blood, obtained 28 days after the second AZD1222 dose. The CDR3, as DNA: TGTGCCAGCAGCCAAGAGGGGACTAGCGGGGCGAACACCGGGGAGCTGTTTTTT. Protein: CASSQEGTSGANTGELFF.